This entry is about one T cell receptor (delta chain). The data derive from a study of gamma-delta chains in newborns, infants, children. TCRdb applied CATT to the reads for clone calling. The data contain 4,500 to 5,000 delta-chain clones, roughly 5% of them singletons. CDR1 and CDR2 from the germline V gene are TVYSNPD and GDNSRS (reference sequence). The CDR3 is 17 residues long. V lost 5 bases to trimming and J lost 1 base; unmatched junction nucleotides: 18. This sequence was found in a child who was a newborn, infant or young child, either healthy, febrile or measles-vaccinated (not recorded which). Sequenced input: blood. The V gene is TRDV3, the J gene TRDJ1; 8 bases align to TRDD3. Germline matching of the DNA provided the J gene here, since TCRdb leaves it blank. The CDR3 DNA sequence: TGTGCCCTCCCTTTTCCTTCATTGGGGGATGGCACCGATAAACTCATCTTT. Its translation: CALPFPSLGDGTDKLIF.